The next 16 T cell receptor beta chains were all read from a single sample in a study of CD8 T cells in Susac syndrome. Random-hexamer reverse transcription was applied to about 0.5 to 1 ug RNA. In TCRdb, the immunoSEQ multiplex PCR reads were re-called with MiXCR into one record per CDR3 protein. Altogether more than 100,000 distinct CDR3 sequences are present, 95% to 96% being singletons, with the ten largest covering roughly 0.14%. The sequenced sample consisted of CD4+ T cells from PBMCs. Receptors were obtained from a human donor with Susac syndrome.

This clonotype was seen only once. The chain links TRBV2 to TRBJ2-3; 9 bases are shared with TRBD2. Germline loops: CDR1 SNHLY, CDR2 FYNNEI. The CDR3 runs to 13 residues. V lost 7 bases to trimming and J lost 4 bases; unmatched junction nucleotides: 3. Written as DNA, the CDR3 is TGTGCCAGCATCCGACTAGCGGCAGATACGCAGTATTTT. It encodes CASIRLAADTQYF.

This chain joins TRBV11-2 and TRBJ2-4; TRBD1 might be the D (6 bases). The CDR3 loop spans 15 amino acids. From germline, CDR1 is SGHAT and CDR2 FQNNGV. Trimming took 0 bases from V and 7 from J, leaving 13 bases between them. CDR3 amino acids: CASSLDPAQGNIQYF. The DNA for the CDR3 is TGTGCCAGCAGCTTAGACCCCGCGCAGGGGAACATTCAGTACTTC.

CDR3 amino acids: CSVVDRARGNQPQHF. Here the CDR3 DNA reads TGCAGTGTCGTCGACAGGGCCCGTGGGAATCAGCCCCAGCATTTT. V gene TRBV20-1 combines with J gene TRBJ1-5; 7 bases align to TRBD1. The CDR3 is 15 amino acids. CDR1 DFQATT and CDR2 SNEGSKA come from the germline V gene (reference sequence). The ends lost 7 bases at V and 4 bases at J; junction bases unmatched: 13.

J is TRBJ1-1 and V is TRBV28; D is undetermined. Germline CDR1 MDHEN, CDR2 SYDVKM. The CDR3 covers 13 residues. The V end was cut by 3 bases, the J end by 5 bases, with 10 bases between. CDR3 region: CASSFGPKTEAFF. As DNA, the CDR3 is TGTGCCAGCAGTTTTGGGCCTAAGACTGAAGCTTTCTTT. Full variable domain (remainder filled in from reference TRBV28 and TRBJ1-1): DVKVTQSSRYLVKRTGEKVFLECVQDMDHENMFWYRQDPGLGLRLIYFSYDVKMKEKGDIPEGYSVSREKKERFSLILESASTNQTSMYLCASSFGPKTEAFFGQGTRLTVV.

The rearrangement joins TRBV5-1 to TRBJ2-3; tentative D call: TRBD1 (6 bases). Germline V gene data show CDR1 as SGHRS and CDR2 as YFSETQ. The V gene lost 5 bases and the J gene lost 1 base, with 11 bases spanning the gap. The CDR3 is 14 residues long. CDR3 region: CASRPNRGTDTQYF. The CDR3 DNA follows: TGCGCCAGCAGACCTAACAGGGGCACAGATACGCAGTATTTT.

This chain joins TRBV6-5 and TRBJ2-7; 8 positions agree with TRBD2. With V trimmed by 8 bases and J by 7 bases, 10 bases remained unmatched. The CDR3 covers 13 residues. Per the germline V gene, CDR1 is MNHEY and CDR2 is SVGAGI. CDR3 sequence reads: CASGTTGGREQYF. CDR3 sequence (DNA): TGTGCCAGCGGAACAACGGGAGGGCGAGAGCAGTACTTC.

CDR3 region: CSALNGLAGTTDTQYF. The CDR3, as DNA: TGCAGTGCTTTAAATGGACTAGCGGGAACCACAGATACGCAGTATTTT. This chain joins TRBV20-1 and TRBJ2-3, with TRBD2 matching 12 bases. Germline V lookup: CDR1 DFQATT, CDR2 SNEGSKA (reference sequence). The V gene end was trimmed by 5 bases and the J gene end by 2 bases; junction bases not matched to a gene: 8. The CDR3 is 16 residues long.

The V call is TRBV7-8, the J call TRBJ1-2, with a weak D call TRBD1 (5 bases). The CDR3 length is 13 residues. The V end lost 0 bases, the J end lost 8 bases, and 10 bases lay between the germline ends. In germline, CDR1 is SGHVS, CDR2 FQNEAQ. CDR3 region: CASSLAGTGGYTF. CDR3 nucleotides: TGTGCCAGCAGCTTAGCAGGAACAGGCGGCTACACCTTC.

V usage is TRBV28 and J usage is TRBJ1-2, with D possibly TRBD1 on 5 matching bases. Germline assignment: CDR1 MDHEN and CDR2 SYDVKM. Trimming removed 1 base at V and 3 bases at J, with 6 bases between. The CDR3 has 13 amino acids. This CDR3 is CASSLLGDYGYTF. The CDR3 region has the DNA TGTGCCAGCAGTTTATTAGGGGACTATGGCTACACCTTC.

The chain employs TRBV9 and TRBJ1-5, with D tentatively TRBD1 (5 bases). Germline V gene sequence: CDR1 SGDLS, CDR2 YYNGEE. The CDR3 is 14 residues long. V was clipped by 2 bases and J by 5 bases, with 11 bases between them. The CDR3 DNA reads TGTGCCAGCAGCGTGGGACTGGAGGATCAGCCCCAGCATTTT. Amino acid sequence: CASSVGLEDQPQHF.

This rearrangement joins TRBV6-5 to TRBJ2-1; D is undetermined. The length of the CDR3 is 14 residues. V was trimmed by 6 bases and J by 0 bases, leaving 9 bases between them. The V gene's germline CDR1 is MNHEY and CDR2 SVGAGI. Here the CDR3 reads CASRTRPSYNEQFF. The CDR3 region has the DNA TGTGCCAGCAGAACTCGACCCTCCTACAATGAGCAGTTCTTC.

This chain connects TRBV3-1 to TRBJ1-1; D remains ambiguous. The V and J ends lost 0 bases and 4 bases respectively, with 9 bases between them. The germline CDR1 and CDR2 sequences are LGHDT and YNNKEL (reference sequence). The CDR3 loop spans 14 amino acids. The CDR3 DNA reads as TGTGCCAGCAGCCAAGACAGGATCAGCACTGAAGCTTTCTTT. It encodes CASSQDRISTEAFF.

The chain has TRBV12-3 or TRBV12-4 and TRBJ2-7; TRBD1 aligns across 8 bases. The CDR3 sequence is 12 residues long. V lost 6 bases and J lost 6; bases outside the gene matches: 4. This CDR3 is CASSRDRGEQYF. CDR3 DNA sequence: TGTGCCAGCAGCCGTGACAGGGGCGAGCAGTACTTC.

This clonotype has just one count. This rearrangement joins TRBV30 to TRBJ2-5; D not certain. The V and J ends lost 7 bases and 0 bases respectively, with 9 bases between them. This CDR3 contains 12 residues. Germline V gene sequence: CDR1 GTSNPN, CDR2 SVGIG (reference sequence). The CDR3 reads CASAAYQETQYF. Written as DNA, the CDR3 is TGTGCCTCAGCAGCGTACCAAGAGACCCAGTACTTC.

The V gene is TRBV7-2, the J gene TRBJ1-2, with 7 bases lining up with TRBD1. J was trimmed by 4 bases and V by 4 bases; bases with no gene match: 12. The CDR3 contains 16 residues. Germline V CDR1 and CDR2: SGHTA, FQGNSA. CDR3 in DNA: TGTGCCAGCAGCTCTGGTGCAGGGGGGCGCTCCTATGGCTACACCTTC. Its protein is CASSSGAGGRSYGYTF.

Turning to this clonotype: At one of its ends the junction is not consistent with the germline gene, which may arise from a read error. CDR3 DNA: TGCGCCAGCAGCCATCAGGGGTACTATGACTACACCTTC. It specifies CASSHQGYYDYTF. The chain employs TRBV4-3 and TRBJ1-2, with a possible D match to TRBD1 (6 bases). This CDR3 is built from 13 residues. CDR1 and CDR2 from the germline V gene are LGHNA and YSLEER.